The 5 T cell receptor beta chains in this list originate from one sample, sequenced in a study of Ad26.COV2.S vaccination and SARS-CoV-2 variants. Measured with immunoSEQ multiplex PCR; TCRdb has only the in-frame clones, and not every one. The data contain about 350,000 clones, roughly 81% of them singletons. As for treatment: roughly 18 received Ad26.COV2.S at low or high dose, single or two shots; about 5 received placebo; per-sample allocation not given. The samples were gathered on day 63 after the first injection of vaccine or placebo. The sample consisted of peripheral blood, taken in a trial of Ad26.COV2.S vaccine versus placebo. The receptors come from a person aged 18 to 59 who received the Ad26.COV2.S COVID-19 vaccine or a placebo.

V is TRBV19 and J is TRBJ2-3, with TRBD2 matching over 12 bases. The CDR3 loop spans 18 amino acids. CDR1 is LNHDA, CDR2 SQIVND, per germline (reference sequence). V shed 4 bases, J shed 2 bases, and the junction held 10 bases outside the gene matches. Written as DNA, the CDR3 is TGTGCCAGTAGTACCAGGACTAGCGGGACGACCTTCACAGATACGCAGTATTTT. Protein: CASSTRTSGTTFTDTQYF.

This clone was detected only once. This chain joins TRBV3-1 (or the pseudogene TRBV3-2) and TRBJ2-1; the match to TRBD2 covers 8 bases. V dropped 4 bases and J dropped 11; count of bases not matched to a gene: 4. Germline V gene sequence: CDR1 LGHDT, CDR2 YNNKEL (reference sequence). CDR3 length equals 12 residues. Written as DNA, the CDR3 is TGTGCCAGCAGCCCTTTAGCGGGAAAGCAGTTCTTC. Amino acid sequence: CASSPLAGKQFF.

The rearrangement uses TRBV7-9 and TRBJ2-7; 9 bases agree with TRBD2. J lost 3 bases, V lost 5 bases, and 17 bases had no gene match. The CDR3 extends over 18 amino acids. CDR1 and CDR2 from the germline V gene are SEHNR and FQNEAQ (reference sequence). CDR3 residues: CASSLRSGASGDNYEQYF. DNA of the CDR3: TGTGCCAGCAGCCTCAGATCTGGGGCTAGCGGGGACAACTACGAGCAGTACTTC. The complete variable domain, with remaining parts taken from reference TRBV7-9 and TRBJ2-7, reads DTGVSQNPRHKITKRGQNVTFRCDPISEHNRLYWYRQTLGQGPEFLTYFQNEAQLEKSRLLSDRFSAERPKGSFSTLEIQRTEQGDSAMYLCASSLRSGASGDNYEQYFGPGTRLTVT.

The chain is built from TRBV20-1 and TRBJ2-3; TRBD2 matches at 8 bases. The V gene end was trimmed by 3 bases and the J gene end by 4 bases; junction bases not matched to a gene: 6. CDR1 is DFQATT and CDR2 is SNEGSKA in the germline V gene (reference sequence). The CDR3 length is 14 residues. CDR3 sequence reads: CSASGAGEADTQYF. CDR3 sequence (DNA): TGCAGTGCTAGTGGAGCGGGAGAGGCAGATACGCAGTATTTT.

This chain connects TRBV3-1 (or the pseudogene TRBV3-2) to TRBJ2-1; D is undetermined. From germline, CDR1 is LGHDT and CDR2 YNNKEL (reference sequence). The length of the CDR3 is 15 residues. Trimming pared 0 bases from V and 8 bases from J, leaving 14 bases between. CDR3 DNA: TGTGCCAGCAGCCAAGATCCCAATTCCGGCGATGAGCAGTTCTTC. Encoded protein: CASSQDPNSGDEQFF.